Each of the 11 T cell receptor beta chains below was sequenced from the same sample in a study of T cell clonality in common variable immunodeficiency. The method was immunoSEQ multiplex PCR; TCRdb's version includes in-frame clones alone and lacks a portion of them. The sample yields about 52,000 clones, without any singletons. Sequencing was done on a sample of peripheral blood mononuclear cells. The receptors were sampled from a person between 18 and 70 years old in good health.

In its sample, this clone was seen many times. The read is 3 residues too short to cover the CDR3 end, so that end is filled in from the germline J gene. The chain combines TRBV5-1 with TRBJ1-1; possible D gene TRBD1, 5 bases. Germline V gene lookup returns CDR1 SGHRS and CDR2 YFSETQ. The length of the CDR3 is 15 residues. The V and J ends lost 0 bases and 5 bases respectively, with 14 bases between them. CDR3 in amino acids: CASSLAVLEGTEAFF. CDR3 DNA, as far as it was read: TGCGCCAGCAGCTTGGCCGTTCTCGAGGGGACTGAA.

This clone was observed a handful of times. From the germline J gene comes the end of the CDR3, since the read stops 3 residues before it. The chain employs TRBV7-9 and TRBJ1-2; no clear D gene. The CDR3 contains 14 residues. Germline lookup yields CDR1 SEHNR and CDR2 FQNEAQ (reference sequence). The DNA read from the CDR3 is TGTGCCAGCAGCCCGAGACTAGCGGGAAGTGAC. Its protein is CASSPRLAGSD. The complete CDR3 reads CASSPRLAGSDYTF.

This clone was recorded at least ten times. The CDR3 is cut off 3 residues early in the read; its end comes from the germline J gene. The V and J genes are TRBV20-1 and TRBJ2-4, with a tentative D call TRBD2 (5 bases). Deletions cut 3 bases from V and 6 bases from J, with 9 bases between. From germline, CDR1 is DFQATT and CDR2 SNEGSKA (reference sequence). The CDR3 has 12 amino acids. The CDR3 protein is CSARMAGNIQYF. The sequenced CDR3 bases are TGCAGTGCTAGGATGGCGGGAAACATT.

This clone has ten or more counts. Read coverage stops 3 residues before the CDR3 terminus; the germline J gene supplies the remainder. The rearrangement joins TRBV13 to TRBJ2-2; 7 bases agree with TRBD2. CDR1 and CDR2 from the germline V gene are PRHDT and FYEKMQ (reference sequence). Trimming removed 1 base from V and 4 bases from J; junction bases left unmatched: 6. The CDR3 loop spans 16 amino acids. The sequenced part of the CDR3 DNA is TGTGCCAGCAGCTTAGAGGCGGGGGTAACCACCGGGGAG. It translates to CASSLEAGVTTGE. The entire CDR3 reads CASSLEAGVTTGELFF. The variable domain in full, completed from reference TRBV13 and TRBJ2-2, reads AAGVIQSPRHLIKEKRETATLKCYPIPRHDTVYWYQQGPGQDPQFLISFYEKMQSDKGSIPDRFSAQQFSDYHSELNMSSLELGDSALYFCASSLEAGVTTGELFFGEGSRLTVL.

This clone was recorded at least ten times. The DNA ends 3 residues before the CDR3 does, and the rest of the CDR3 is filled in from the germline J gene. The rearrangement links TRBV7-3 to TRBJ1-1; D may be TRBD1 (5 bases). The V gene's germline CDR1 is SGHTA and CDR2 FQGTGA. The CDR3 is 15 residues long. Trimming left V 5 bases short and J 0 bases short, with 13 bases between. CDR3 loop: CASSLFGGMNTEAFF. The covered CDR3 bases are TGTGCCAGCAGCCTCTTCGGGGGGATGAACACTGAA.

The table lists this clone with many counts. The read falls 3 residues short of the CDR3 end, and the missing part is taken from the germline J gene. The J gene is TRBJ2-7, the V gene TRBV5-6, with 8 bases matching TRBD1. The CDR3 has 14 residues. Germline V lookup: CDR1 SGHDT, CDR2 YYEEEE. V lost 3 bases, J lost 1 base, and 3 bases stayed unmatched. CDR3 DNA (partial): TGTGCCAGCAGCTGGACAGGGCCTTCCTACGAG. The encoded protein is CASSWTGPSYE. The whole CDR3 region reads CASSWTGPSYEQYF. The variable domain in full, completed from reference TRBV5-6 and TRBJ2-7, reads DAGVTQSPTHLIKTRGQQVTLRCSPKSGHDTVSWYQQALGQGPQFIFQYYEEEERQRGNFPDRFSGHQFPNYSSELNVNALLLGDSALYLCASSWTGPSYEQYFGPGTRLTVT.

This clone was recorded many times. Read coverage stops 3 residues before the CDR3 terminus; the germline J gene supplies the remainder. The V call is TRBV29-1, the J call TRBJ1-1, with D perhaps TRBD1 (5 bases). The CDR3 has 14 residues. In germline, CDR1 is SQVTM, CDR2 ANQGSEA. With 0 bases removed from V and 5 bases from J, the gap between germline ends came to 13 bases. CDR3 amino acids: CSVEDNRGRTEAFF. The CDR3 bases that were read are TGCAGCGTTGAAGATAATCGGGGGAGGACTGAA.

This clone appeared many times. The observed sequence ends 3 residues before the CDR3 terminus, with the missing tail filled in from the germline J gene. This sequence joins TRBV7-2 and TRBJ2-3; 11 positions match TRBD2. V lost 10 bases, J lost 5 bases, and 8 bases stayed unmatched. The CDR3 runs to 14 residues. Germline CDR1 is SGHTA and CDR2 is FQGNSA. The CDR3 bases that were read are TGTGCCACTGCGACTAGCGGGACGGTAGATACG. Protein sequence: CATATSGTVDT. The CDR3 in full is CATATSGTVDTQYF.

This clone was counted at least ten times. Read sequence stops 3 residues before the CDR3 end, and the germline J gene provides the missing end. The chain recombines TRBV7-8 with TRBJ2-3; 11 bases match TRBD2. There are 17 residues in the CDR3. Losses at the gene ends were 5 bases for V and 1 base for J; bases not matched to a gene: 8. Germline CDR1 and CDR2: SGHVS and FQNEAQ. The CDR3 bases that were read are TGTGCCAGCAGCCCGACTAGCGGGAAGTTCGGCACAGATACG. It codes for CASSPTSGKFGTDT. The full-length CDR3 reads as CASSPTSGKFGTDTQYF.

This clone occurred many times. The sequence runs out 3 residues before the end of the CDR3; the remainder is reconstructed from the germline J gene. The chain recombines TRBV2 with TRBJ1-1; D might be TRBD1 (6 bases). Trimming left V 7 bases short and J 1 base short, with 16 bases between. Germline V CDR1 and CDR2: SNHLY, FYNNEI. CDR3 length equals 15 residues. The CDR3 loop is CASNTQGSTNTEAFF. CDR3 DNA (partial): TGTGCCAGCAATACACAGGGAAGTACGAACACTGAA.

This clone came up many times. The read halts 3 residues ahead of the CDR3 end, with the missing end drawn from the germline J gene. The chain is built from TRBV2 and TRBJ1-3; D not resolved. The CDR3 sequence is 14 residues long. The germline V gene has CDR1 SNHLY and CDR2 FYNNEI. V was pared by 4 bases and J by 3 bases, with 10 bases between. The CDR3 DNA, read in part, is TGTGCCAGCAGTGCCTCCGTCTTTGGAAACACC. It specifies CASSASVFGNT. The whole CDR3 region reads CASSASVFGNTIYF. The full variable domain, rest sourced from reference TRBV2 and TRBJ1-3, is EPEVTQTPSHQVTQMGQEVILRCVPISNHLYFYWYRQILGQKVEFLVSFYNNEISEKSEIFDDQFSVERPDGSNFTLKIRSTKLEDSAMYFCASSASVFGNTIYFGEGSWLTVV.